This T cell receptor beta chain comes out of a study of identical twins. TCRdb passed the 5' RACE reads through MiXCR, listing each CDR3 protein once. This sample has some 250,000 distinct CDR3 sequences; 6.5% occur once, and the top ten carry about 15%. The CDR3 has 16 amino acids. Germline CDR1 is LNHNV and CDR2 is YYDKDF (reference sequence). The V gene lost 0 bases and the J gene lost 2 bases, with 11 bases spanning the gap. These records were also assigned to another study, of T cells expressing NK-cell markers.

The clonotype originates from a woman aged 18-29 years in good health. Specimen: CD8+ T cells sorted from blood. V and J are TRBV15 and TRBJ1-5, with D possibly matching TRBD1 (5 bases). The CDR3 sequence is CATSRDRGGGNQPQHF. The CDR3 DNA follows: TGTGCCACCAGCAGAGATAGGGGAGGCGGCAATCAGCCCCAGCATTTT. Full variable domain (missing parts from reference TRBV15 and TRBJ1-5): DAMVIQNPRYQVTQFGKPVTLSCSQTLNHNVMYWYQQKSSQAPKLLFHYYDKDFNNEADTPDNFQSRRPNTSFCFLDIRSPGLGDTAMYLCATSRDRGGGNQPQHFGDGTRLSIL.